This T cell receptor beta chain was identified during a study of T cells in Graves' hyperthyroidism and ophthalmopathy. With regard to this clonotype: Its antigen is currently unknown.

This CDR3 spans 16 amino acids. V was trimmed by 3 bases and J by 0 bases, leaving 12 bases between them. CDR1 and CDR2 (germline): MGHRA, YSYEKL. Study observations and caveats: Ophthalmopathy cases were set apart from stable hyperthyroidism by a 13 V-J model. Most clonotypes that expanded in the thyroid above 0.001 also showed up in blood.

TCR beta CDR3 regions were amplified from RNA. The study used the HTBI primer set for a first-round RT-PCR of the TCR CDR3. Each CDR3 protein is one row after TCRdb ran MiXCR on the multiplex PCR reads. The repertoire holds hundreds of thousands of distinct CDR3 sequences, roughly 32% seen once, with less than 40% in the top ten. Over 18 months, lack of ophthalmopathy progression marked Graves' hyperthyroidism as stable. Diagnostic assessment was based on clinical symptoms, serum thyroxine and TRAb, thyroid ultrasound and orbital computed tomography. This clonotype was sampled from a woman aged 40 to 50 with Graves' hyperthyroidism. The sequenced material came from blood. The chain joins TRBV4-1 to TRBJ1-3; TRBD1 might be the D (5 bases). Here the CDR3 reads CASSQGTGVSGNTIYF. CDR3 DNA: TGCGCCAGCAGCCAGGGGACCGGTGTCTCTGGAAACACCATATATTTT.